The TCR beta chain described here comes from a study of control samples from healthy donors and cancer patients. This CDR3 is 14 amino acids long. Germline values: CDR1 SGHTS, CDR2 YDEGEE. Trimming left V 1 base short and J 4 bases short, with 9 bases between. The data were produced by immunoSEQ multiplex PCR, yet TCRdb's version contains in-frame clones alone and is incomplete. The table has roughly 95,000 clones, about nine tenths seen once. This chain uses TRBV5-8 with TRBJ1-3, with D tentatively TRBD1 (5 bases). The sequence was obtained from a human donor in good health. The donor label of this sample is uncertain. Sample: blood. The CDR3 loop reads CASSLSGRGNTIYF. The CDR3 DNA is TGTGCCAGCAGCTTGTCAGGGAGAGGAAACACCATATATTTT.